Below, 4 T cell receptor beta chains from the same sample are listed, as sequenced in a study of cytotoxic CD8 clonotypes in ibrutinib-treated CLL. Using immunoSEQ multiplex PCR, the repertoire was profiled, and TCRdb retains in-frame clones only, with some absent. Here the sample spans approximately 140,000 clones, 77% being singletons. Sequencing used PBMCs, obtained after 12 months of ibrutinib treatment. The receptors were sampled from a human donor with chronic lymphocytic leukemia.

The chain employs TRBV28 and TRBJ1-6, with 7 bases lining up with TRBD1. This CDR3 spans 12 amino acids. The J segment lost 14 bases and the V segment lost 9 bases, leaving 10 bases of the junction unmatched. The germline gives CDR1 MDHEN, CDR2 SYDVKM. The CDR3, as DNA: TGTGCCAGTACAGGGGAAGTTAGTGCCCTCCACTTT. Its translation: CASTGEVSALHF.

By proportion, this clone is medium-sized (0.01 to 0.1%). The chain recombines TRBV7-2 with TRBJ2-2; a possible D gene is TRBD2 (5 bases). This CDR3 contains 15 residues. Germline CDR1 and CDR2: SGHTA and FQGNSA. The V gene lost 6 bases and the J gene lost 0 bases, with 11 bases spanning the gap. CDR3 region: CASRGVGANTGELFF. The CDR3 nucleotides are TGTGCCAGCAGGGGAGTTGGGGCGAACACCGGGGAGCTGTTTTTT.

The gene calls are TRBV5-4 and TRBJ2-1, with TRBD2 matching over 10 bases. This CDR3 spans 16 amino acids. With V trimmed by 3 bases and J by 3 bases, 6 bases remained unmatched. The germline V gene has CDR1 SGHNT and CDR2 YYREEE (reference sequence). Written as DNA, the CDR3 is TGTGCCAGCAGCTACTTAGCGGGGGGAAGCTACAATGAGCAGTTCTTC. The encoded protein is CASSYLAGGSYNEQFF.

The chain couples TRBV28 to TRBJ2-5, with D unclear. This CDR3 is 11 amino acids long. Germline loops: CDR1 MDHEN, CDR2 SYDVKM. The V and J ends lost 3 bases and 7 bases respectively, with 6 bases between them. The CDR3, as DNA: TGTGCCAGCAGTTTGAGAGGGACCCAGTACTTC. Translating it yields CASSLRGTQYF.